These 15 T cell receptor beta chains originate from one sample sequenced in a study of post-analysis software for immune sequencing data. Overall study findings and caveats: Included in a set of several TRBV segments more frequent in patients than controls were TRBV5-6, TRBV5-1 and TRBV20-1.

The library was made from cDNA and included unique molecular identifiers. TCRdb re-called the PCR reads with MiXCR, one entry per CDR3 protein. Among fewer than 550,000 distinct CDR3 sequences listed, less than 40% were seen once. Their antigens are not known. The sequenced sample consisted of blood. Every receptor here comes from a girl younger than 18 with multiple sclerosis.

This clonotype came up a few times. The chain has TRBV5-1 and TRBJ2-7; D is perhaps TRBD2 (5 bases). Germline CDR1 SGHRS, CDR2 YFSETQ. Trimming cost V 3 bases and J 7 bases, with 14 bases left between them. CDR3 length: 13 amino acids. CDR3 sequence (DNA): TGCGCCAGCAGCTGGAGGACTGGTTGGGAGCAGTACTTC. Translation gives CASSWRTGWEQYF.

Turning to this clonotype: Mismatch with germline at one junction end may stem from a read error. The rearrangement joins TRBV6-4 to TRBJ2-7; perhaps TRBD1 as D (5 bases). Germline V CDR1 and CDR2: MRHNA, SNTAGT. This CDR3 has 14 amino acids. The CDR3 nucleotides read TGTGTCAGCAGTGCTCGGACATTTAACTACGAGCAGTACTTC. Its protein is CVSSARTFNYEQYF.

The count of this clonotype is one. It may be a read error: a sequence one base away is much more abundant. The V gene is TRBV29-1, the J gene TRBJ2-5; 10 bases agree with TRBD1. CDR3 length: 13 amino acids. V trimming: 6 bases; J trimming: 11 bases; junction bases outside the gene matches: 12. In germline, CDR1 is SQVTM, CDR2 ANQGSEA. The CDR3 protein is CSVSGTGDNEQYF. Here the CDR3 DNA reads TGCAGCGTGTCCGGGACAGGGGATAATGAGCAGTACTTC. The full variable domain, completed using reference TRBV29-1 and TRBJ2-5, is SAVISQKPSRDICQRGTSLTIQCQVDSQVTMMFWYRQQPGQSLTLIATANQGSEATYESGFVIDKFPISRPNLTFSTLTVSNMSPEDSSIYLCSVSGTGDNEQYFGPGTRLLVL.

The chain couples TRBV20-1 to TRBJ2-3; no clear D gene. Germline V CDR1 and CDR2: DFQATT, SNEGSKA (reference sequence). The CDR3 covers 13 residues. V lost 3 bases to trimming and J lost 0 bases, with 7 bases between them. This CDR3 is CSASRASTDTQYF. CDR3 DNA sequence: TGCAGTGCTAGTAGGGCTAGCACAGATACGCAGTATTTT.

This clonotype occurred a few times. V usage is TRBV6-4 and J usage is TRBJ2-3, with D possibly being TRBD2 (6 bases). This CDR3 comprises 18 residues. Germline V CDR1 and CDR2: MRHNA, SNTAGT. V was cut by 0 bases and J by 0 bases, with 16 bases left in between. The CDR3, as DNA: TGTGCCAGCAGTGACTCGCCGCTCAGCGGACTAAGCACAGATACGCAGTATTTT. Translated, it gives CASSDSPLSGLSTDTQYF.

This clonotype was counted a few times. This sequence joins TRBV5-1 and TRBJ2-3; D might be TRBD2 (5 bases). The CDR3 sequence is 14 residues long. Germline values: CDR1 SGHRS, CDR2 YFSETQ. The germline V and J ends were trimmed by 0 bases and 8 bases, with 13 bases remaining between them. CDR3 sequence: CASSLAERSGTQYF. CDR3 nucleotide sequence: TGCGCCAGCAGCTTGGCCGAAAGGAGCGGTACGCAGTATTTT.

In this sample, this clonotype turned up a few times. Relative to the germline gene, one junction end is altered; a read error may explain this. The V gene is TRBV24-1, the J gene TRBJ2-7; 8 bases line up with TRBD1. The germline V gene has CDR1 KGHDR and CDR2 SFDVKD. This CDR3 is 13 amino acids long. The DNA for the CDR3 is TGTGCCACCCGTGATATTACAGGGGGCGAGCAGTACTTC. Protein: CATRDITGGEQYF.

There are a few counts of this clonotype. The V and J genes are TRBV7-2 and TRBJ2-3, with 7 bases lining up with TRBD2. V gave up 5 bases and J gave up 4 bases; unmatched junction bases: 9. This CDR3 is 15 amino acids long. Germline-derived CDR1 and CDR2 are SGHTA and FQGNSA. CDR3 region: CASSPSGASADTQYF. The CDR3 nucleotides are TGTGCCAGCAGCCCAAGCGGGGCGTCCGCAGATACGCAGTATTTT.

The genes are TRBV11-2 and TRBJ1-1, with D unclear. The CDR3 has 14 amino acids. V lost 3 bases and J lost 2, with 10 bases in between. Germline CDR1 is SGHAT and CDR2 is FQNNGV. This chain's CDR3 is CASSLISANTEAFF. The CDR3 DNA is TGTGCCAGCAGCTTGATCTCCGCTAACACTGAAGCTTTCTTT.

This clonotype was found many times. The V call is TRBV12-3 or TRBV12-4, the J call TRBJ2-1; 9 bases fit TRBD2. The CDR3 has 12 amino acids. V gave up 5 bases and J gave up 10 bases; unmatched junction bases: 3. The CDR3 DNA reads as TGTGCCAGCAGTCCCCTAGCGGGGGAGCAGTTCTTC. As protein: CASSPLAGEQFF.

This clonotype has a handful of counts. V is TRBV20-1 and J is TRBJ2-4; TRBD2 might be the D (6 bases). The assigned J gene may be wrong: the sequence end matches TRBJ2-7 better. Germline CDR1 and CDR2: DFQATT and SNEGSKA (reference sequence). The CDR3 covers 13 residues. The CDR3, as DNA: TGCAGCCCATCCCCGACTAGTCCGGGCGAGCAGTACTTC. This sequence encodes CSPSPTSPGEQYF.

CDR3 sequence: CASSEGGTSSNEQYF. In DNA form, the CDR3 reads TGTGCCAGCAGTGAAGGGGGGACAAGTTCCAATGAGCAGTACTTC. The gene calls are TRBV6-1 and TRBJ2-5, with a weak D call TRBD1 (6 bases). Germline CDR1 MNHNS, CDR2 SASEGT. Trimming cost V 1 base and J 11 bases, with 20 bases left between them. This CDR3 is 15 amino acids long.

This clonotype was counted only a few times. The chain is built from TRBV5-1 and TRBJ2-1; no clear D. Between the trimmed V and J ends, which lost 3 bases and 14 bases, there was a span of 9 bases. This CDR3 region has 10 residues. The germline V gene encodes CDR1 SGHRS and CDR2 YFSETQ. CDR3 region: CASSSSFEFF. CDR3 in DNA: TGCGCCAGCAGCTCGAGTTTCGAGTTCTTC.

The sample holds a few counts of this clonotype. This chain uses TRBV7-9 with TRBJ2-3, with 13 nucleotides matching TRBD2. Germline V gene lookup returns CDR1 SEHNR and CDR2 FQNEAQ (reference sequence). There are 17 residues in the CDR3. After removal of 1 base from V and 5 bases from J, the junction contained 6 bases not matched to a gene. CDR3 sequence reads: CASSLGGLAGKVDTQYF. CDR3 nucleotides: TGTGCCAGCAGCTTAGGGGGACTAGCGGGAAAGGTAGATACGCAGTATTTT.

This chain's CDR3 is CSVEKDSSYNEQFF. CDR3 DNA sequence: TGCAGCGTTGAGAAGGACAGCTCCTACAATGAGCAGTTCTTC. This rearrangement joins TRBV29-1 to TRBJ2-1, with D possibly TRBD1 on 6 matching bases. This CDR3 comprises 14 residues. V lost 3 bases and J 0 bases, leaving 9 bases between the germline ends. CDR1 is SQVTM, CDR2 ANQGSEA, per germline.